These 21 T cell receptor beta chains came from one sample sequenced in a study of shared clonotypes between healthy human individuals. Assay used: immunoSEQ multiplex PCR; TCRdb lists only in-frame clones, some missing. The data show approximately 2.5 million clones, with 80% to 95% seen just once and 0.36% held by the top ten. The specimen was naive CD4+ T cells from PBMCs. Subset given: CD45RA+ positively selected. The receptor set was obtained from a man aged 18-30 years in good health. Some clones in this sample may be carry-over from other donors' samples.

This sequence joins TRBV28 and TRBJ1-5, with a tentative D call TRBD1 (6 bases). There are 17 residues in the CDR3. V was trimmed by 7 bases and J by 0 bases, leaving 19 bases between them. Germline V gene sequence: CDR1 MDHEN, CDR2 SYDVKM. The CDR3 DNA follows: TGTGCCAGCACTCTGGGGGGCAAGCCTCTTAGCAATCAGCCCCAGCATTTT. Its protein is CASTLGGKPLSNQPQHF.

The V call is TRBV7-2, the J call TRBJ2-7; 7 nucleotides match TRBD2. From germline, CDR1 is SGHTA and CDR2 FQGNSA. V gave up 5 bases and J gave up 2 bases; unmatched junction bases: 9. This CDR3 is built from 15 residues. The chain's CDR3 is CASSRGASGAYEQYF. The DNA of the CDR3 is TGTGCCAGCAGCCGCGGGGCTAGCGGTGCCTACGAGCAGTACTTC.

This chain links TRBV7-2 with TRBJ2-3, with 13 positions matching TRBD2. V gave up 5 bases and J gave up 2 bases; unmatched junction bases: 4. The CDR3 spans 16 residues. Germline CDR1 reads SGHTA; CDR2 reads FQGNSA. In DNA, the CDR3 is TGTGCCAGCAGCCGGGGACTAGCGGGACACACAGATACGCAGTATTTT. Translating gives CASSRGLAGHTDTQYF. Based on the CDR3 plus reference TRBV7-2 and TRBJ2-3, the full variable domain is GAGVSQSPSNKVTEKGKDVELRCDPISGHTALYWYRQSLGQGLEFLIYFQGNSAPDKSGLPSDRFSAERTGGSVSTLTIQRTQQEDSAVYLCASSRGLAGHTDTQYFGPGTRLTVL.

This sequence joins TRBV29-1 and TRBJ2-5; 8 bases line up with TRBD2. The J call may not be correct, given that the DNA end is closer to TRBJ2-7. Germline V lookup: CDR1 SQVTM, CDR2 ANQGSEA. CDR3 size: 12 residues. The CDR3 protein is CSVLSGSNEQYF. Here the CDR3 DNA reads TGCAGCGTGCTGAGCGGGAGCAACGAGCAGTACTTC.

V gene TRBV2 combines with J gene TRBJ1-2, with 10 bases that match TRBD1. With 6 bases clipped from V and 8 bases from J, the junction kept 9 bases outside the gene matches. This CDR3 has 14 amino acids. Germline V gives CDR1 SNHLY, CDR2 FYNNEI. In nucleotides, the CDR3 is TGTGCCAGCAGGGAGACAGGGGGCGATTCCGGCTACACCTTC. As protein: CASRETGGDSGYTF.

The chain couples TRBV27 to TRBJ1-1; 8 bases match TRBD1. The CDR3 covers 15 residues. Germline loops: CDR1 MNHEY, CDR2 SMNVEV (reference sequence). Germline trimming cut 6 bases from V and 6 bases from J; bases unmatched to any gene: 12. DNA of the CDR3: TGTGCCAGCAGCCAGAGACGGACAGGGTGGTCTGAAGCTTTCTTT. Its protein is CASSQRRTGWSEAFF.

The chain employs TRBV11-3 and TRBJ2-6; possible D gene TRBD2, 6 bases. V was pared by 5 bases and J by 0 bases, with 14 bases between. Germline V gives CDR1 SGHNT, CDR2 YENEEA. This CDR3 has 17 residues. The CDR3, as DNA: TGTGCCAGCAGCCCCGGGGGACGAGGCTCTGGGGCCAACGTCCTGACTTTC. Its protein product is CASSPGGRGSGANVLTF.

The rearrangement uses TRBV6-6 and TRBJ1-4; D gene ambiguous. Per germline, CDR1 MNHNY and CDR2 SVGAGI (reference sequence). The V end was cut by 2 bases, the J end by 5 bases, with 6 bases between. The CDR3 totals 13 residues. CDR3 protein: CASSYTANEKLFF. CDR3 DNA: TGTGCCAGCAGTTACACAGCCAATGAAAAACTGTTTTTT.

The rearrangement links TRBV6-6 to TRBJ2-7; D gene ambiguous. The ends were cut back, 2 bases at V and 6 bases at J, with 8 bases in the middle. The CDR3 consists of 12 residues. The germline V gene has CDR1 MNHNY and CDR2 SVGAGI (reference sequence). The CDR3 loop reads CASSYDPSEQYF. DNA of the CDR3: TGTGCCAGCAGTTACGACCCTTCCGAGCAGTACTTC.

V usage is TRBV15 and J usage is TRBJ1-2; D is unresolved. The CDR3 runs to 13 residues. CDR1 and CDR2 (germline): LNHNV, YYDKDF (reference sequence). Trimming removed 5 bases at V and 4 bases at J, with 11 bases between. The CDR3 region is CATSGPVGYGYTF. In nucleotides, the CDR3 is TGTGCCACCAGCGGCCCGGTGGGCTATGGCTACACCTTC. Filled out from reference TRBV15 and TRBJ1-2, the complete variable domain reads DAMVIQNPRYQVTQFGKPVTLSCSQTLNHNVMYWYQQKSSQAPKLLFHYYDKDFNNEADTPDNFQSRRPNTSFCFLDIRSPGLGDTAMYLCATSGPVGYGYTFGSGTRLTVV.

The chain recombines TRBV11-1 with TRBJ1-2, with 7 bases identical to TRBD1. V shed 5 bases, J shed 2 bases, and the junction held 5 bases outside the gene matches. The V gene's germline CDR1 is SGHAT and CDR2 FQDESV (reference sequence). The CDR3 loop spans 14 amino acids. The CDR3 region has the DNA TGTGCCAGCAGCCCTGGGACAGAGAACTATGGCTACACCTTC. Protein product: CASSPGTENYGYTF.

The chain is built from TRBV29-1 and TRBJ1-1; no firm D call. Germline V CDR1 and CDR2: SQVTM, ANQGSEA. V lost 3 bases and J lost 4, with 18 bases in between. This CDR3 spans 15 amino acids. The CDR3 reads CSVDAWLAVRTEAFF. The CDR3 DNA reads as TGCAGCGTTGATGCTTGGTTGGCAGTACGCACTGAAGCTTTCTTT.

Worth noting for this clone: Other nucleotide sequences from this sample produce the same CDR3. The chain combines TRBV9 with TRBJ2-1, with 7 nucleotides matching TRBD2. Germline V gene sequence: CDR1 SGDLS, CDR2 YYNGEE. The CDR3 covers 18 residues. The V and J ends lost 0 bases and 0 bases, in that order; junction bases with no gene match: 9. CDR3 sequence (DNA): TGTGCCAGCAGCGTAGGATTGGGTCTAGCGGACTCCTACAATGAGCAGTTCTTC. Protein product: CASSVGLGLADSYNEQFF.

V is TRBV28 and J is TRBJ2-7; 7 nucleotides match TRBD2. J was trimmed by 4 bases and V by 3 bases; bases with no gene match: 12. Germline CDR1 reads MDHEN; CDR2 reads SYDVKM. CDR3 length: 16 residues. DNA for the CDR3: TGTGCCAGCAGTTTGGGCGGGGGATCAAAAACATACGAGCAGTACTTC. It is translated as CASSLGGGSKTYEQYF.

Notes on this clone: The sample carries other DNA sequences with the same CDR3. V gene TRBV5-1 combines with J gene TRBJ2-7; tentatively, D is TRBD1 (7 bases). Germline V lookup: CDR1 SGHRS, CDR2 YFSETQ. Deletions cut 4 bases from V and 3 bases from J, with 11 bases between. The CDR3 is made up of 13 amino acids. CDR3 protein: CASSGGGRYEQYF. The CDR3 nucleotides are TGCGCCAGCAGCGGAGGGGGCCGCTACGAGCAGTACTTC.

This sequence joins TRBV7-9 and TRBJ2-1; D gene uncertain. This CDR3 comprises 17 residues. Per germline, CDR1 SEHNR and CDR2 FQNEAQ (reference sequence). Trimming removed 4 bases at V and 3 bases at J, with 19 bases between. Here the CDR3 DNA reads TGTGCCAGCAGCTCTCCTCCCATTCAAGGATTCTACAATGAGCAGTTCTTC. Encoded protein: CASSSPPIQGFYNEQFF. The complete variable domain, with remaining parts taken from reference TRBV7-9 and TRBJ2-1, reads DTGVSQNPRHKITKRGQNVTFRCDPISEHNRLYWYRQTLGQGPEFLTYFQNEAQLEKSRLLSDRFSAERPKGSFSTLEIQRTEQGDSAMYLCASSSPPIQGFYNEQFFGPGTRLTVL.

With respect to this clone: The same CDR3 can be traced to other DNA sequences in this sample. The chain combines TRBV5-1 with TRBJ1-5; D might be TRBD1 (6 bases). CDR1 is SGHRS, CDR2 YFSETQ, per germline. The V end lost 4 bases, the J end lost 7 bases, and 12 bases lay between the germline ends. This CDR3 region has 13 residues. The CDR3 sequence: CASSLQGNQPQHF. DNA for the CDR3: TGCGCCAGCAGCCTACAGGGAAACCAGCCCCAGCATTTT.

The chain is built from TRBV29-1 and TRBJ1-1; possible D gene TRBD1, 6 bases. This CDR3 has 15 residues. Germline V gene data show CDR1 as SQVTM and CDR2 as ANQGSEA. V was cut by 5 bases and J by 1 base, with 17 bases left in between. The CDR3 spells CSVLRWGASNTEAFF. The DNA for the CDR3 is TGCAGCGTTTTACGCTGGGGGGCTTCGAACACTGAAGCTTTCTTT.

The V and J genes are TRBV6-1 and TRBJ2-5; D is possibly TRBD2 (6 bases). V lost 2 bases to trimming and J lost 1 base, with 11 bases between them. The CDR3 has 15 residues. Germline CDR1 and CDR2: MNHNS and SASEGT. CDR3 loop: CASSEFRGTQETQYF. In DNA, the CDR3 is TGTGCCAGCAGTGAATTCCGCGGGACCCAAGAGACCCAGTACTTC.

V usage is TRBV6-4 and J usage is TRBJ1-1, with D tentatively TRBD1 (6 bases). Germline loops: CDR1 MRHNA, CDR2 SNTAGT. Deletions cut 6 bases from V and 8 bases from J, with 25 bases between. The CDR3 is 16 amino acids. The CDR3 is CASRSSTGLGVSEAFF. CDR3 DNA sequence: TGTGCCAGCAGGTCTAGTACAGGGTTGGGAGTAAGCGAAGCTTTCTTT.

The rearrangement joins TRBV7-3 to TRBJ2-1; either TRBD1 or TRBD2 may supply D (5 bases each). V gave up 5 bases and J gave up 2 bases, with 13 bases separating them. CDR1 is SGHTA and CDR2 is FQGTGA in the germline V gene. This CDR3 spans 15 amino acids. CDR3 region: CASSPWGSPYNEQFF. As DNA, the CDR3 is TGTGCCAGCAGCCCTTGGGGGTCGCCCTACAATGAGCAGTTCTTC.